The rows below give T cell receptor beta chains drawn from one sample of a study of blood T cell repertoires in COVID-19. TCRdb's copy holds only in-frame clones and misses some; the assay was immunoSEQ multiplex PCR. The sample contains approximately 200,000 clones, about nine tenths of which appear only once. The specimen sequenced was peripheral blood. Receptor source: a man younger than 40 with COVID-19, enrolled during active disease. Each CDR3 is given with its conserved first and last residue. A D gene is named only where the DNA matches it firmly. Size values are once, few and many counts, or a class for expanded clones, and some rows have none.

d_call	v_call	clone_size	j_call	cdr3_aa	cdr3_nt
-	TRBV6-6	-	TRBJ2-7	CASTPDGGIYEQYF	TGTGCCAGCACCCCGGACGGGGGAATCTACGAGCAGTACTTC
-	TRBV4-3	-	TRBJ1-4	CASSQDYTGLNEKLFF	TGCGCCAGCAGCCAAGACTACACAGGCCTCAATGAAAAACTGTTTTTT
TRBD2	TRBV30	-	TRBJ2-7	CAWSEGLAAYGQYF	TGTGCCTGGAGTGAAGGACTAGCGGCTTACGGGCAGTACTTC
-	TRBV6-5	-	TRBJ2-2	CASSQRVAGELFF	TGTGCCAGCAGCCAGAGGGTCGCCGGGGAGCTGTTTTTT
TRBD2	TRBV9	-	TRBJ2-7	CASSVAAGGKSYEQYF	TGTGCCAGCAGCGTAGCTGCGGGGGGTAAAAGCTACGAGCAGTACTTC
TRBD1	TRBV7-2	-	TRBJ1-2	CASSYDGQGVSGYTF	TGTGCCAGCAGCTATGATGGACAGGGGGTTTCTGGCTACACCTTC
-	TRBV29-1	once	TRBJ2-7	CSVGLSGDEQYF	TGCAGCGTCGGATTATCGGGGGACGAGCAGTACTTC
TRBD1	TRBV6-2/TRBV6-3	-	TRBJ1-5	CASSLRQGINQPQHF	TGTGCCAGCAGTCTCAGACAGGGGATCAATCAGCCCCAGCATTTT
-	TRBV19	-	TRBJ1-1	CASRRGMNTEAFF	TGTGCCAGTAGGCGGGGAATGAACACTGAAGCTTTCTTT
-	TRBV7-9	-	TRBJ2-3	CASSLDDKDTQYF	TGTGCCAGCAGCTTAGACGACAAAGATACGCAGTATTTT
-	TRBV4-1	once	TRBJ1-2	CASSQDLGHDSQANYGYTF	TGCGCCAGCAGCCAAGATCTCGGACATGACTCTCAAGCTAACTATGGCTACACCTTC
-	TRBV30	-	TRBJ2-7	CAWSAPRWGRLVNEQYF	TGTGCCTGGAGTGCTCCCCGATGGGGGCGTTTGGTAAACGAGCAGTACTTC
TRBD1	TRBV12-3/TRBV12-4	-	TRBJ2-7	CASSRDRSYEQYF	TGTGCCAGCTCGAGGGACAGATCCTACGAGCAGTACTTC
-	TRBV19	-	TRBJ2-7	CASSILLGSGSYEQYF	TGTGCCAGTAGTATCCTTCTGGGTAGCGGCTCCTACGAGCAGTACTTC
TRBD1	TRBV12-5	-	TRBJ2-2	CASGPGQVNTGELFF	TGTGCTAGTGGCCCCGGACAGGTGAACACCGGGGAGCTGTTTTTT
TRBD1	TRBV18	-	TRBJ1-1	CASSPGQGIGNTEAFF	TGTGCCAGCTCACCCGGACAGGGAATCGGGAACACTGAAGCTTTCTTT
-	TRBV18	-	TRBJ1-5	CASSPRGQNQPQHF	TGTGCCAGCTCACCCAGGGGCCAGAATCAGCCCCAGCATTTT
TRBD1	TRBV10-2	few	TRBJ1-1	CASRAQGMNTEAFF	TGCGCCAGCAGGGCACAGGGGATGAACACTGAAGCTTTCTTT
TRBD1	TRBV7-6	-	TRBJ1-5	CASSQTGGNQPQHF	TGTGCCAGCAGCCAGACAGGGGGAAATCAGCCCCAGCATTTT
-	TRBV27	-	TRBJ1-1	CASSLLGSGKLNTEAFF	TGTGCCAGCAGTTTATTAGGGTCGGGGAAACTGAACACTGAAGCTTTCTTT
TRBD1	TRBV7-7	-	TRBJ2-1	CASSPGTGAANEQFF	TGTGCCAGCAGCCCAGGGACAGGGGCCGCCAATGAGCAGTTCTTC
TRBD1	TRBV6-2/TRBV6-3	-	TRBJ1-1	CASSQQGWMNTEAFF	TGTGCCAGCAGCCAACAGGGGTGGATGAACACTGAAGCTTTCTTT
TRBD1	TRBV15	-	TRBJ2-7	CATSPGQGYEQYF	TGTGCCACCAGCCCGGGACAGGGATACGAGCAGTACTTC
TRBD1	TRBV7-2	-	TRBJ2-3	CASSVDRGVTDTQYF	TGTGCCAGCAGCGTAGACAGGGGGGTCACAGATACGCAGTATTTT
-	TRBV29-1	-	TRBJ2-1	CSVESMKGQSSYNEQFF	TGCAGCGTTGAAAGCATGAAGGGGCAAAGCTCCTACAATGAGCAGTTCTTC
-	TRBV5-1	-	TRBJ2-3	CASSLDSPLDTQYF	TGCGCCAGCAGCTTGGACAGCCCGTTGGATACGCAGTATTTT
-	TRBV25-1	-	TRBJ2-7	CARSTEVRDEQYF	TGTGCCAGGTCGACAGAGGTTAGGGACGAGCAGTACTTC
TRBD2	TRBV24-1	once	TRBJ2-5	CATSDFIAGGETQYF	TGTGCCACCAGTGATTTTATAGCCGGGGGGGAGACCCAGTACTTC
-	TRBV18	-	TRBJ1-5	CASSPREGVFVLSNQPQHF	TGTGCCAGCTCCCCGCGCGAGGGCGTGTTTGTGTTAAGCAATCAGCCCCAGCATTTT
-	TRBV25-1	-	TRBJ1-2	CASSEGPWKNYGYTF	TGTGCCAGCAGTGAAGGGCCCTGGAAAAACTATGGCTACACCTTC
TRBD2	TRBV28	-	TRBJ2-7	CASSFSSGSSYEQYF	TGTGCCAGCAGTTTCAGTAGCGGGAGTTCCTACGAGCAGTACTTC
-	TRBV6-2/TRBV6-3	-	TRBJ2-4	CASSTTWTSKNIQYF	TGTGCCAGCAGTACCACATGGACATCCAAAAACATTCAGTACTTC
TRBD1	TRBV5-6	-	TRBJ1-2	CASSVRGPDGYTF	TGTGCCAGCAGCGTCAGGGGGCCGGATGGCTACACCTTC
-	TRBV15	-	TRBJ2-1	CATSGERYHWEFF	TGTGCCACCAGCGGAGAGAGGTACCACTGGGAGTTCTTC
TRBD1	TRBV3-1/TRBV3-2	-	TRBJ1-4	CASRRQGAGEKLFF	TGTGCCAGCAGACGACAGGGGGCGGGTGAAAAACTGTTTTTT
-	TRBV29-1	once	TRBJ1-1	CSVGSIRGNTEAFF	TGCAGCGTTGGGAGTATTCGGGGGAACACTGAAGCTTTCTTT
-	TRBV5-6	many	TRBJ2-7	CASSSYSYEQYF	TGTGCCAGCAGCTCCTACTCCTACGAGCAGTACTTC
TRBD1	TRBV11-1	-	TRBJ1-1	CASSPRDRFLTEAFF	TGTGCCAGCAGCCCTCGGGACAGGTTTCTGACTGAAGCTTTCTTT
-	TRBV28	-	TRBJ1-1	CASTQREAAFF	TGTGCCAGCACCCAGAGGGAAGCAGCTTTCTTT
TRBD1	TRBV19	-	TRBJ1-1	CASSQGARSGDTEAFF	TGTGCCAGTAGCCAGGGGGCGCGTTCTGGGGACACTGAAGCTTTCTTT
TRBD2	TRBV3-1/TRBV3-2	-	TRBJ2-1	CASSPPTGTSGGNEQFF	TGTGCCAGCAGCCCCCCTACCGGGACTAGCGGGGGTAATGAGCAGTTCTTC
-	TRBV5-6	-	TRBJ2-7	CASSSTGFRLAEQYF	TGTGCCAGCAGCTCTACAGGGTTTCGACTGGCCGAGCAGTACTTC
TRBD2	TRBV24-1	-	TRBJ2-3	CATSDLQRGSTDTQYF	TGTGCCACCAGTGATTTGCAGCGGGGTAGCACAGATACGCAGTATTTT
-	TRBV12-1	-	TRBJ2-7	CASSRPPPRTEPYEQYF	TGTGCCAGCAGCCGCCCCCCCCCTCGGACTGAACCCTACGAGCAGTACTTC
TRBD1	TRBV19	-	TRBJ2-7	CASSPFWTGFNEQYF	TGTGCCAGTAGTCCCTTCTGGACAGGGTTTAACGAGCAGTACTTC
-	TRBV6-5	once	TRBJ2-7	CASSPRQFSYEQYF	TGTGCCAGCAGTCCCCGACAGTTCTCCTACGAGCAGTACTTC
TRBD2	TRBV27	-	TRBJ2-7	CASSGGTIYEQYF	TGTGCCAGCAGTGGTGGGACTATCTACGAGCAGTACTTC
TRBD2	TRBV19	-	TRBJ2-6	CASSPRTSGSSWANVLTF	TGTGCCAGTAGTCCCCGGACTAGCGGGAGCTCGTGGGCCAACGTCCTGACTTTC
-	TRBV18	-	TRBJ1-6	CASSPLARGTWENSPLHF	TGTGCCAGCTCACCACTAGCTCGCGGGACGTGGGAAAATTCACCCCTCCACTTT
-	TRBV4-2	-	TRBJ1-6	CASSRVGGMGSPLHF	TGTGCCAGCAGCCGAGTCGGGGGAATGGGGTCACCCCTCCACTTT
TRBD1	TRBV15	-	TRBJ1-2	CATSLSGTEGYNYGYTF	TGTGCCACCAGCCTGTCCGGGACAGAGGGCTATAACTATGGCTACACCTTC
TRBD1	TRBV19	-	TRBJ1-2	CASSRFKPDRGDGYTF	TGTGCCAGTAGTCGCTTTAAGCCGGACAGGGGCGATGGCTACACCTTC
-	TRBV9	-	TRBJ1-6	CASSVRGGGSSYNSPLHF	TGTGCCAGCAGCGTACGCGGGGGCGGCAGCTCCTATAATTCACCCCTCCACTTT
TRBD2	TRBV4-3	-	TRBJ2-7	CASSPGNSGNYEQYF	TGCGCCAGCAGCCCCGGCAATAGCGGGAACTACGAGCAGTACTTC
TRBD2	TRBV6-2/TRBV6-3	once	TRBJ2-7	CASSYRLAGGPREQYF	TGTGCCAGCAGTTACCGCCTAGCGGGAGGCCCTAGGGAGCAGTACTTC
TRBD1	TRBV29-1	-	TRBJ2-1	CSVGTRDRAWHEQFF	TGCAGCGTTGGGACCAGGGACAGGGCCTGGCATGAGCAGTTCTTC
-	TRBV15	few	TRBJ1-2	CATSRQDPSYGYTF	TGTGCCACCAGCCGACAGGACCCTTCCTATGGCTACACCTTC
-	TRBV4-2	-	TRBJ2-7	CASSRPDRDSYEQYF	TGTGCCAGCAGCCGACCAGACAGAGACTCCTACGAGCAGTACTTC
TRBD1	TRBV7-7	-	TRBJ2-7	CASSLETGSYEQYF	TGTGCCAGCAGCTTAGAGACAGGGTCCTACGAGCAGTACTTC
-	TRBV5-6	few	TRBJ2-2	CASSLDATAGELFF	TGTGCCAGCAGCTTGGACGCCACTGCCGGGGAGCTGTTTTTT